The 8 T cell receptor beta chains below were found in one sample sequenced in a study of blood T cell repertoires in COVID-19. Sequencing used immunoSEQ multiplex PCR; TCRdb keeps in-frame clones, though not all of them. The profile shows about 270,000 clones, roughly 80% of them singletons. Sequencing was carried out using peripheral blood. The receptors derive from a woman in her 50s who had recovered from COVID-19.

The chain employs TRBV7-2 and TRBJ2-1, with 12 bases fitting TRBD2. Germline-derived CDR1 and CDR2 are SGHTA and FQGNSA. The trim removed 1 base at V and 7 bases at J, leaving 8 bases unmatched. The CDR3 covers 17 residues. This CDR3 reads CASSLGPSGRAMNEQFF. The CDR3, as DNA: TGTGCCAGCAGCTTAGGACCTAGCGGGAGGGCCATGAATGAGCAGTTCTTC.

The V call is TRBV3-1 (or the pseudogene TRBV3-2), the J call TRBJ1-1; no clear D gene. This CDR3 has 14 amino acids. Germline V gene data show CDR1 as LGHDT and CDR2 as YNNKEL (reference sequence). V was cut by 1 base and J by 6 bases, with 12 bases left in between. The CDR3 reads CASSQAQGRSEAFF. The CDR3 DNA sequence: TGTGCCAGCAGCCAAGCCCAAGGGAGGTCTGAAGCTTTCTTT.

The gene calls are TRBV20-1 and TRBJ2-7; D possibly corresponds to TRBD1 (6 bases). Between the trimmed V and J ends, which lost 5 bases and 4 bases, there was a span of 9 bases. The CDR3 consists of 11 residues. Germline V lookup: CDR1 DFQATT, CDR2 SNEGSKA (reference sequence). The CDR3 region is CSAFQGYEQYF. CDR3 in DNA: TGCAGTGCTTTCCAGGGGTACGAGCAGTACTTC.

The J gene is TRBJ2-1, the V gene TRBV4-3; 12 bases match TRBD1. This CDR3 contains 19 residues. CDR1 is LGHNA and CDR2 is YSLEER in the germline V gene. Trimming took 4 bases from V and 5 from J; bases not matched to a gene: 15. In DNA, the CDR3 is TGCGCCAGCAGCCGATACCCCGTTGGGACAGGGGGCGTTGACAATGAGCAGTTCTTC. This translates into CASSRYPVGTGGVDNEQFF.

This clone was picked up one time. The rearrangement links TRBV19 to TRBJ2-3; 7 nucleotides match TRBD1. V shed 5 bases and J 4 bases; nucleotides not matched to a gene: 12. This CDR3 has 16 residues. Germline assignment: CDR1 LNHDA and CDR2 SQIVND (reference sequence). This chain's CDR3 is CASSYFDRVRPDTQYF. DNA of the CDR3: TGTGCCAGTAGTTATTTCGACAGGGTACGGCCAGATACGCAGTATTTT. Full variable domain (missing parts from reference TRBV19 and TRBJ2-3): DGGITQSPKYLFRKEGQNVTLSCEQNLNHDAMYWYRQDPGQGLRLIYYSQIVNDFQKGDIAEGYSVSREKKESFPLTVTSAQKNPTAFYLCASSYFDRVRPDTQYFGPGTRLTVL.

J is TRBJ1-5 and V is TRBV27, with unresolved D. This CDR3 has 13 residues. V was pared by 6 bases and J by 7 bases, with 13 bases between. CDR1 and CDR2 from the germline V gene are MNHEY and SMNVEV (reference sequence). In DNA form, the CDR3 reads TGTGCCAGCAGACCTCGTGGTCGGCAGCCCCAGCATTTT. It is translated as CASRPRGRQPQHF.

This CDR3 reads CASSPGQVINEQFF. The CDR3 coding sequence is TGTGCCAGCAGCCCGGGACAGGTCATCAATGAGCAGTTCTTC. The chain joins TRBV7-9 to TRBJ2-1, with 8 positions matching TRBD1. With 5 bases clipped from V and 6 bases from J, the junction kept 6 bases outside the gene matches. Germline values: CDR1 SEHNR, CDR2 FQNEAQ (reference sequence). The CDR3 contains 14 residues.

This rearrangement joins TRBV29-1 to TRBJ1-2; TRBD1 matches at 11 bases. The CDR3 sequence is 13 residues long. With 6 bases clipped from V and 8 bases from J, the junction kept 8 bases outside the gene matches. Germline V gives CDR1 SQVTM, CDR2 ANQGSEA. CDR3 DNA: TGCAGCGTGAGCGGACAGGGGGCGAAGGGCTACACCTTC. Translated: CSVSGQGAKGYTF.